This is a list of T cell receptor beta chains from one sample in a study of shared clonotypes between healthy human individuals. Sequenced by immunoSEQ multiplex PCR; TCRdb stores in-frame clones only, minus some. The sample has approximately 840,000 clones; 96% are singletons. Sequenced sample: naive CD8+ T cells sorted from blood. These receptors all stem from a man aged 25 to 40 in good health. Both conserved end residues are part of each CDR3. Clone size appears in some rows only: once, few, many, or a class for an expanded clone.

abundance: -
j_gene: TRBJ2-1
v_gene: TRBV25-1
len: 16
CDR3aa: CASSEFQGPSYNEQFF

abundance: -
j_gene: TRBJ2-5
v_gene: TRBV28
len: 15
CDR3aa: CASSLGSAGGETQYF

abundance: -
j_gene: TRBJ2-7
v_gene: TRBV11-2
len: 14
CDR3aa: CASSLDATPYEQYF

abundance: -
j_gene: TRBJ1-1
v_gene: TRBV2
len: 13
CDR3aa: CANHRESGTEAFF

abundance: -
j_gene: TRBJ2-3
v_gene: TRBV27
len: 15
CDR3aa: CASSDGTFLTDTQYF

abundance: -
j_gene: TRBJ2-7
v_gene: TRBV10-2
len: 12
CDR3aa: CASSGGLAGEYF

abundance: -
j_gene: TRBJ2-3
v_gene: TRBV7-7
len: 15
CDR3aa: CASSLRGRGTDTQYF

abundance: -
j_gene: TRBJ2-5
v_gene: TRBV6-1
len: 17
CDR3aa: CASSELGLTGIQETQYF

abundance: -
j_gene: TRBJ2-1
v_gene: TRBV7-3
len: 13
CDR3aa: CASSLPPNNEQFF

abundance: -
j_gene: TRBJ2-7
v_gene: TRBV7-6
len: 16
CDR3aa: CASSLEASGGSYEQYF

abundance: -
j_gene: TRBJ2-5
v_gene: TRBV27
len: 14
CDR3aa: CASSLLGFQETQYF

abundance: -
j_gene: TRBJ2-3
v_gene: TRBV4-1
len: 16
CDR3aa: CASSLLAETSTDTQYF

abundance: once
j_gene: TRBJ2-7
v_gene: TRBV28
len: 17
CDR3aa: CASSSPDRPYRNFEQYF

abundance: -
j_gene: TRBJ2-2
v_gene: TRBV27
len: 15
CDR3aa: CASSFLSGNTGELFF

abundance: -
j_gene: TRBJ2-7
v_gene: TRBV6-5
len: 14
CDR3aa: CASSSRQGNYEQYF

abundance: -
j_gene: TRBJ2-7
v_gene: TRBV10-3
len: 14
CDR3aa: CAISESVGSYEQYF

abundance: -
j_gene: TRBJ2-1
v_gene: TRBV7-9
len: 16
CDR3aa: CASSPPLAGAYNEQFF

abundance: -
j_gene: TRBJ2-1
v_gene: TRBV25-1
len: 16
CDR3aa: CASSPRTSRTYNEQFF